Below, one T cell receptor beta chain is given with its context. The antigen remains unidentified. The source of the sample is a study of shared clonotypes between healthy human individuals. Genomic DNA from each subset was divided evenly over several immunoSEQ plates. Per sorted-subset replicate PCR, input was around 200 ng DNA, representing 30,000 or so T cell genomes. Profiling relied on immunoSEQ multiplex PCR, and the TCRdb table lists in-frame clones only, not all of them. The sample lists roughly 2.2 million clones, under 95% occurring once. V shed 4 bases, J shed 4 bases, and the junction held 10 bases outside the gene matches. CDR1 SGHAT and CDR2 FQNNGV come from the germline V gene. This CDR3 comprises 19 residues. Broader study findings: What naive subsets generally showed was a larger estimated richness than memory subsets showed. The sharing of approximately 5.1% of naive CD4 clonotypes was seen across several donors.

The sequence was collected from a man aged 18 to 30 in good health. Some clones in this sample may be carry-over from other donors' samples. Sequencing used naive CD4+ T cells from PBMCs. The subset was: CD45RA+ positively selected. V and J are TRBV11-2 and TRBJ2-2, with 15 bases fitting TRBD2. The CDR3 is CASSWSSGTSGRSTGELFF. The CDR3 region has the DNA TGTGCCAGCAGCTGGTCCTCTGGGACTAGCGGGAGGAGCACCGGGGAGCTGTTTTTT. Combining the CDR3 with reference TRBV11-2 and TRBJ2-2 gives the whole variable domain EAGVAQSPRYKIIEKRQSVAFWCNPISGHATLYWYQQILGQGPKLLIQFQNNGVVDDSQLPKDRFSAERLKGVDSTLKIQPAKLEDSAVYLCASSWSSGTSGRSTGELFFGEGSRLTVL.